This T cell receptor beta chain was observed in a study of T cells in localized non-small cell lung cancer. Whole-study results and caveats: Uninvolved adjacent lung showed peak T cell clonality, exceeding tumor.

For this clone: Its antigen is still unknown.

CDR3 length: 14 residues. V lost 8 bases and J 4 bases, leaving 15 bases between the germline ends. Germline lookup yields CDR1 MDHEN and CDR2 SYDVKM. Data came from immunoSEQ multiplex PCR; TCRdb stores just in-frame clones and leaves some out. Found here are around 30,000 clones, around three quarters of them singletons; the top ten hold 15% to 20%. This sequence was found in a male donor at least 60 years old with stage III squamous cell lung carcinoma. V and J are TRBV28 and TRBJ1-5, with D perhaps matching TRBD1 (5 bases). The sequenced sample was peripheral blood, obtained before any cancer treatment. The CDR3 spells CASRYDRPNQPQHF. The CDR3 nucleotides are TGTGCCAGCCGTTACGACAGACCAAATCAGCCCCAGCATTTT.